Listed below are T cell receptor beta chains from one sample, sequenced in a study of OX40 agonist ivuxolimab in advanced cancers. The repertoire was sequenced with immunoSEQ multiplex PCR; TCRdb's copy has only in-frame clones and lacks some. The table has 55,000 to 85,000 clones, about 91% seen once. Sequencing was performed on CD4+ or CD8+ T cells sorted from blood, taken in a trial of the OX40 agonist ivuxolimab. The receptors originated from an adult with an advanced solid tumor such as melanoma, head and neck, liver or kidney cancer. CDR3s include the opening cysteine and the closing phenylalanine or tryptophan. A D gene is named only where the DNA matches it firmly. Not every row has a clone size; where given, it reads once, few, many or a size class.

D gene: -; J gene: TRBJ2-6; V gene: TRBV30; clone size: -; CDR3 DNA: TGTGCCTGGAGTGTATCGGGGGCTGGGGCCAACGTCCTGACTTTC; CDR3 protein: CAWSVSGAGANVLTF
D gene: -; J gene: TRBJ2-1; V gene: TRBV12-5; clone size: -; CDR3 DNA: TGTGCTAGTGGTTCCTCGTGGACAGGGAGGGATGAGCAGTTCTTC; CDR3 protein: CASGSSWTGRDEQFF
D gene: TRBD2; J gene: TRBJ2-3; V gene: TRBV7-7; clone size: -; CDR3 DNA: TGTGCTAGCAGCTTAGGGTCGCGGGAGGGTGATACGCAGTATTTT; CDR3 protein: CASSLGSREGDTQYF
D gene: TRBD2; J gene: TRBJ2-7; V gene: TRBV7-8; clone size: -; CDR3 DNA: TGTGCCAGCACCCAGGGGGGACTAGCCTCCTACGAGCAGTACTTC; CDR3 protein: CASTQGGLASYEQYF
D gene: -; J gene: TRBJ1-5; V gene: TRBV19; clone size: -; CDR3 DNA: TGTGCCAGTAGTCATACAGGGATGGAAGGCAATCAGCCCCAGCATTTT; CDR3 protein: CASSHTGMEGNQPQHF
D gene: TRBD1; J gene: TRBJ1-1; V gene: TRBV27; clone size: -; CDR3 DNA: TGTGCCAGCACCTTAGGACAGGGGGCTTCTGAAGCTTTCTTT; CDR3 protein: CASTLGQGASEAFF
D gene: -; J gene: TRBJ2-1; V gene: TRBV11-1; clone size: -; CDR3 DNA: TGTGCCAGCAGTGTGGGTAGGTCCTACAATGAGCAGTTCTTC; CDR3 protein: CASSVGRSYNEQFF
D gene: TRBD2; J gene: TRBJ2-3; V gene: TRBV6-6; clone size: -; CDR3 DNA: TGTGCCAGCAGTCCCGGGAGGGCCATTGCCGCGGATACGCAGTATTTT; CDR3 protein: CASSPGRAIAADTQYF
D gene: TRBD1; J gene: TRBJ1-2; V gene: TRBV28; clone size: -; CDR3 DNA: TGTGCCAGCACCTTGGGGAATACAGGGGGCGACTATGGCTACACCTTC; CDR3 protein: CASTLGNTGGDYGYTF
D gene: -; J gene: TRBJ2-3; V gene: TRBV2; clone size: -; CDR3 DNA: TGTGCCAGCAGTGCCGAGCTAGCGTCAGATACGCAGTATTTT; CDR3 protein: CASSAELASDTQYF
D gene: -; J gene: TRBJ1-1; V gene: TRBV19; clone size: -; CDR3 DNA: TGTGCCAGTAGATTTACGGGATTGAACACTGAAGCTTTCTTT; CDR3 protein: CASRFTGLNTEAFF
D gene: -; J gene: TRBJ1-1; V gene: TRBV11-1; clone size: -; CDR3 DNA: TGTGCCAGCAGCTTAGTGGGGGGCCACTCGAACACTGAAGCTTTCTTT; CDR3 protein: CASSLVGGHSNTEAFF
D gene: -; J gene: TRBJ1-3; V gene: TRBV6-5; clone size: -; CDR3 DNA: TGTGCCAGCAGACCCATCGGTGGGAACACCATATATTTT; CDR3 protein: CASRPIGGNTIYF
D gene: -; J gene: TRBJ1-3; V gene: TRBV9; clone size: -; CDR3 DNA: TGTGCCAGCGGCGGACAGCCGTCTGGAAACACCATATATTTT; CDR3 protein: CASGGQPSGNTIYF
D gene: TRBD2; J gene: TRBJ2-1; V gene: TRBV5-6; clone size: -; CDR3 DNA: TGTGCCAGCAGCTTGGGACTAGCGGAGGGGAATGAGCAGTTCTTC; CDR3 protein: CASSLGLAEGNEQFF
D gene: TRBD1; J gene: TRBJ2-1; V gene: TRBV27; clone size: -; CDR3 DNA: TGTGCCAGCAGTTTCTCGGGCCAGGGGGCGCGTAGTGAGCAGTTCTTC; CDR3 protein: CASSFSGQGARSEQFF
D gene: -; J gene: TRBJ1-2; V gene: TRBV7-8; clone size: once; CDR3 DNA: TGTGCCAGCAGCCTACAGGGTTATGGCTACACCTTC; CDR3 protein: CASSLQGYGYTF
D gene: -; J gene: TRBJ2-7; V gene: TRBV21-1; clone size: -; CDR3 DNA: TGTGCCAGCAGCAAAGCCACCTACGAGCAGTACTTC; CDR3 protein: CASSKATYEQYF
D gene: -; J gene: TRBJ2-1; V gene: TRBV18; clone size: -; CDR3 DNA: TGTGCCAGCTCAGGGGGCTTAGACAATGAGCAGTTCTTC; CDR3 protein: CASSGGLDNEQFF
D gene: TRBD1; J gene: TRBJ2-1; V gene: TRBV19; clone size: -; CDR3 DNA: TGTGCCAGTAGTATTGAGATGACAGGGAGCAATGAGCAGTTCTTC; CDR3 protein: CASSIEMTGSNEQFF
D gene: -; J gene: TRBJ2-7; V gene: TRBV29-1; clone size: -; CDR3 DNA: TGCAGCGTTTCCGGGACACTCTCCTACGAGCAGTACTTC; CDR3 protein: CSVSGTLSYEQYF
D gene: -; J gene: TRBJ2-1; V gene: TRBV6-5; clone size: -; CDR3 DNA: TGTGCCAGCAGGTCAAGAGATGAGCAGTTCTTC; CDR3 protein: CASRSRDEQFF
D gene: -; J gene: TRBJ2-2; V gene: TRBV5-1; clone size: -; CDR3 DNA: TGCGCCAGCAGCTTCAGGAACACCGGGGAGCTGTTTTTT; CDR3 protein: CASSFRNTGELFF
D gene: -; J gene: TRBJ2-7; V gene: TRBV6-5; clone size: -; CDR3 DNA: TGTGCCAGCAGTTACTACGACGGGAGCTCCTACGAGCAGTACTTC; CDR3 protein: CASSYYDGSSYEQYF
D gene: TRBD2; J gene: TRBJ2-1; V gene: TRBV4-1; clone size: -; CDR3 DNA: TGCGCCAGCAGCCAAGATCGGGGGGAGGGAGCAGGGTACAATGAGCAGTTCTTC; CDR3 protein: CASSQDRGEGAGYNEQFF
D gene: TRBD2; J gene: TRBJ2-3; V gene: TRBV27; clone size: -; CDR3 DNA: TGTGCCAGCAGTTACATAGCGGGAGGTAGGGCAGATACGCAGTATTTT; CDR3 protein: CASSYIAGGRADTQYF
D gene: -; J gene: TRBJ1-5; V gene: TRBV7-9; clone size: -; CDR3 DNA: TGTGCCAGCAGCTTAGGGGTCGGTCGAAATCAGCCCCAGCATTTT; CDR3 protein: CASSLGVGRNQPQHF
D gene: -; J gene: TRBJ2-1; V gene: TRBV6-5; clone size: -; CDR3 DNA: TGTGCCAGCAGTCGAGACAGAGCCAATGAGCAGTTCTTC; CDR3 protein: CASSRDRANEQFF
D gene: TRBD2; J gene: TRBJ2-7; V gene: TRBV6-4; clone size: -; CDR3 DNA: TGTGCCAGCAGTGACTTCCTGGCTAGCGGGACCTACGAGCAGTACTTC; CDR3 protein: CASSDFLASGTYEQYF
D gene: TRBD2; J gene: TRBJ2-7; V gene: TRBV2; clone size: -; CDR3 DNA: TGTGCCAGCATCGAACTAGCGGGAGGTCAAAGCTCCTACGAGCAGTACTTC; CDR3 protein: CASIELAGGQSSYEQYF
D gene: -; J gene: TRBJ2-7; V gene: TRBV5-3; clone size: -; CDR3 DNA: TGTGCCAGAAGCTCCGGGACCCAAAGGGTCTACGAGCAGTACTTC; CDR3 protein: CARSSGTQRVYEQYF
D gene: -; J gene: TRBJ2-6; V gene: TRBV27; clone size: -; CDR3 DNA: TGTGCCAGCAGTCCGAAAGCGGGCCGTAGCTCTGGGGCCAACGTCCTGACTTTC; CDR3 protein: CASSPKAGRSSGANVLTF
D gene: TRBD1; J gene: TRBJ2-2; V gene: TRBV29-1; clone size: -; CDR3 DNA: TGCAGCGTGGGACAGGGGTTGAACACCGGGGAGCTGTTTTTT; CDR3 protein: CSVGQGLNTGELFF
D gene: -; J gene: TRBJ2-7; V gene: TRBV2; clone size: -; CDR3 DNA: TGTGCCAGCAGCGCCCTCAGGGCGGGATCCTACGAGCAGTACTTC; CDR3 protein: CASSALRAGSYEQYF
D gene: -; J gene: TRBJ2-5; V gene: TRBV19; clone size: once; CDR3 DNA: TGTGCCAGTAGTATCGACCGCACCCGGGAGACCCAGTACTTC; CDR3 protein: CASSIDRTRETQYF
D gene: -; J gene: TRBJ2-5; V gene: TRBV2; clone size: -; CDR3 DNA: TGTGCCAGCCGGTTTAACCAAGAGACCCAGTACTTC; CDR3 protein: CASRFNQETQYF
D gene: -; J gene: TRBJ2-7; V gene: TRBV19; clone size: -; CDR3 DNA: TGTGCCAGTAGTATAGTTGGGGCCTACTACGAGCAGTACTTC; CDR3 protein: CASSIVGAYYEQYF
D gene: -; J gene: TRBJ1-3; V gene: TRBV30; clone size: -; CDR3 DNA: TGTGCCTGGAGTGTAGGTGGAAACACCATATATTTT; CDR3 protein: CAWSVGGNTIYF
D gene: -; J gene: TRBJ2-5; V gene: TRBV30; clone size: -; CDR3 DNA: TGTGCCTGTCGGCCAGGGGTTCAAGAGACCCAGTACTTC; CDR3 protein: CACRPGVQETQYF
D gene: TRBD1; J gene: TRBJ1-1; V gene: TRBV7-9; clone size: -; CDR3 DNA: TGTGCCAGCAGCAAACCCGGGACAGCCAACACTGAAGCTTTCTTT; CDR3 protein: CASSKPGTANTEAFF
D gene: -; J gene: TRBJ1-4; V gene: TRBV15; clone size: -; CDR3 DNA: TGTGCCACCAGCAGAGTCGTGCGGTTCTCTGATGAAAAACTGTTTTTT; CDR3 protein: CATSRVVRFSDEKLFF
D gene: -; J gene: TRBJ1-4; V gene: TRBV7-9; clone size: -; CDR3 DNA: TGTGCCAGCAGCACCGAAGACAGTTACGAAAAACTGTTTTTT; CDR3 protein: CASSTEDSYEKLFF
D gene: -; J gene: TRBJ1-1; V gene: TRBV25-1; clone size: -; CDR3 DNA: TGTGCCAGCAGTGCGAACAGAATGAACACTGAAGCTTTCTTT; CDR3 protein: CASSANRMNTEAFF
D gene: -; J gene: TRBJ2-3; V gene: TRBV6-5; clone size: -; CDR3 DNA: TGTGCCAGCCGGGCAGGGAGCACAGATACGCAGTATTTT; CDR3 protein: CASRAGSTDTQYF
D gene: TRBD1; J gene: TRBJ2-2; V gene: TRBV6-1; clone size: -; CDR3 DNA: TGTGCCACCCCTAGGACAGGGATCGCCACCGGGGAGCTGTTTTTT; CDR3 protein: CATPRTGIATGELFF
D gene: TRBD1; J gene: TRBJ2-7; V gene: TRBV6-5; clone size: -; CDR3 DNA: TGTGCCAGCAGTTACTCGTGGGACAGGGTACACGAGCAGTACTTC; CDR3 protein: CASSYSWDRVHEQYF
D gene: TRBD1; J gene: TRBJ1-1; V gene: TRBV7-2; clone size: -; CDR3 DNA: TGTGCCAGCAGCCTACACGGACAGGGCTCGAACACTGAAGCTTTCTTT; CDR3 protein: CASSLHGQGSNTEAFF
D gene: TRBD1; J gene: TRBJ1-4; V gene: TRBV7-8; clone size: -; CDR3 DNA: TGTGCCAGCAGCCAGGGGGGGACTAATGAAAAACTGTTTTTT; CDR3 protein: CASSQGGTNEKLFF
D gene: TRBD2; J gene: TRBJ2-7; V gene: TRBV19; clone size: -; CDR3 DNA: TGTGCCAGTAGCTTGACTAGCGACCCCTACGAGCAGTACTTC; CDR3 protein: CASSLTSDPYEQYF
D gene: -; J gene: TRBJ2-1; V gene: TRBV12-5; clone size: -; CDR3 DNA: TGTGCTAGTGGGGGCCCCACCTACAATGAGCAGTTCTTC; CDR3 protein: CASGGPTYNEQFF